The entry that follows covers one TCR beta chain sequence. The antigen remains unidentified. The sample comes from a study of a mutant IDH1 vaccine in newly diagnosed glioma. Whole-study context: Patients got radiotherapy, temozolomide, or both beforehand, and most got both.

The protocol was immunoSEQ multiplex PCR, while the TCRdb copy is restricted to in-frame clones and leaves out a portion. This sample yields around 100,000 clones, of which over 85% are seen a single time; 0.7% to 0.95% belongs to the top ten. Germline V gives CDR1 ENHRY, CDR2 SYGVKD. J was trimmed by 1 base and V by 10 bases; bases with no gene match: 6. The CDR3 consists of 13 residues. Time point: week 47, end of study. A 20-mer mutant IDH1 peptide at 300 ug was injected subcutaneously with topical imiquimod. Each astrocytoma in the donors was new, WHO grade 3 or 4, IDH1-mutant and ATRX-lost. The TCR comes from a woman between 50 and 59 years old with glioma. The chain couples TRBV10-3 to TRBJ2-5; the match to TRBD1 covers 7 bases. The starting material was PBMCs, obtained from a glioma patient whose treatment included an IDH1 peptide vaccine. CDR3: CATTGSLQETQYF. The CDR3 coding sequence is TGTGCCACGACAGGGTCCCTCCAAGAGACCCAGTACTTC.